This record covers a single T cell receptor beta chain. What it recognizes is unknown. The entry originates in a study of T-cell memory formation after mild COVID-19. Whole-study context: Largely, the TCR clusters proved donor specific. Whole-study findings and limits: Contracting CD8+ clones were enriched in EMRA, CD4+ mainly in CM and EM. The appearance of some responding clones in pre-infection memory suggested that cross-reactive memory joined. Whereas later expanders leaned CD4+, clones contracting day 15 to 85 showed a balanced CD4/CD8 makeup.

This CDR3 is built from 17 residues. Germline assignment: CDR1 SGHTA and CDR2 FQGNSA. The V segment lost 5 bases and the J segment 7 bases; nucleotides outside the gene matches: 13. TCRdb redid the calling of the 5' RACE reads with MiXCR, one entry per CDR3 protein. The sample lists 150,000 or so distinct CDR3 sequences; 25% to 40% were seen once. The chain joins TRBV7-2 to TRBJ2-1, with 11 positions matching TRBD2. This clonotype was sampled from an adult woman who had mild COVID-19 (a few samples of this study predate the infection). Cell type and time point are not known. Sample: PBMCs or a T cell subset sorted from them (not recorded which). CDR3 loop: CASSLRSASGRFNEQFF. The CDR3 DNA follows: TGTGCCAGCAGCCTCCGCTCAGCTAGCGGGAGGTTTAATGAGCAGTTCTTC.